The clone carrying this TCR beta chain was detected only once. What it recognizes is unknown. The source of the sample is a study of T cell responses to AZD1222 COVID-19 vaccine. Points from the study as a whole: Most donors were white British and more were female, and clonal diversity was possibly underestimated.

The data were produced by immunoSEQ multiplex PCR, yet TCRdb's version contains in-frame clones alone and is incomplete. This sample has 50,000 to 65,000 clones, with 75% to 90% found just once. CDR1 is KGHSH and CDR2 is LQKENI in the germline V gene. The CDR3 spans 14 residues. The V and J ends lost 1 base and 5 bases respectively, with 8 bases between them. This chain connects TRBV18 to TRBJ2-2; D is unresolved. This clonotype was obtained from an adult who received the AZD1222 COVID-19 vaccine. This specimen consisted of peripheral blood, obtained 28 days after the second AZD1222 dose. CDR3 protein: CASSPQRVTGELFF. The DNA for the CDR3 is TGTGCCAGCTCACCACAAAGAGTAACCGGGGAGCTGTTTTTT.